A single sample gave rise to the 17 T cell receptor beta chains below, sequenced in a study of T cell changes during pregnancy in multiple sclerosis. Assay: immunoSEQ multiplex PCR; the TCRdb copy retains only in-frame clones and omits some. Altogether some 60,000 clones are present, 80% to 90% being singletons, with the ten largest covering over 4%. Material: peripheral blood from another person, used as feeder cells. Every receptor here comes from a human donor whose cells served as feeder cells for cultures in a pregnancy study.

The chain joins TRBV15 to TRBJ1-2; D might be TRBD1 (6 bases). Germline CDR1 reads LNHNV; CDR2 reads YYDKDF (reference sequence). Trimming removed 1 base from V and 8 bases from J, with 11 bases in between. There are 13 residues in the CDR3. CDR3 in amino acids: CATSRAAGEGYTF. The DNA for the CDR3 is TGTGCCACCAGCAGAGCAGCAGGGGAAGGCTACACCTTC. Together with reference TRBV15 and TRBJ1-2, the CDR3 gives the full variable domain: DAMVIQNPRYQVTQFGKPVTLSCSQTLNHNVMYWYQQKSSQAPKLLFHYYDKDFNNEADTPDNFQSRRPNTSFCFLDIRSPGLGDTAMYLCATSRAAGEGYTFGSGTRLTVV.

The chain has TRBV30 and TRBJ1-2; D is undetermined. The V and J ends lost 0 bases and 1 base respectively, with 6 bases between them. The CDR3 length is 13 residues. Germline values: CDR1 GTSNPN, CDR2 SVGIG (reference sequence). CDR3 nucleotides: TGTGCCTGGAGTGTATCTGTTAACTATGGCTACACCTTC. It yields the protein CAWSVSVNYGYTF. Full variable domain (missing parts from reference TRBV30 and TRBJ1-2): SQTIHQWPATLVQPVGSPLSLECTVEGTSNPNLYWYRQAAGRGLQLLFYSVGIGQISSEVPQNLSASRPQDRQFILSSKKLLLSDSGFYLCAWSVSVNYGYTFGSGTRLTVV.

V gene TRBV19 combines with J gene TRBJ2-3, with D tentatively TRBD1 or TRBD2 (6 bases each). There are 14 residues in the CDR3. Germline CDR1 and CDR2: LNHDA and SQIVND (reference sequence). With 6 bases removed from V and 1 base from J, the gap between germline ends came to 11 bases. The CDR3 DNA is TGTGCCAGTAGCGAAAGGGGGGGCACAGATACGCAGTATTTT. It is translated as CASSERGGTDTQYF. The variable domain in full, with the rest retrieved from reference TRBV19 and TRBJ2-3, is DGGITQSPKYLFRKEGQNVTLSCEQNLNHDAMYWYRQDPGQGLRLIYYSQIVNDFQKGDIAEGYSVSREKKESFPLTVTSAQKNPTAFYLCASSERGGTDTQYFGPGTRLTVL.

This clone was observed once. The rearrangement uses TRBV6-1 and TRBJ1-1; D ambiguous. This CDR3 region has 16 residues. Germline CDR1 reads MNHNS; CDR2 reads SASEGT. Between the trimmed V and J ends, which lost 4 bases and 1 base, there was a span of 16 bases. This CDR3 is CASSGWAGKANTEAFF. The CDR3 region has the DNA TGTGCCAGCAGTGGTTGGGCCGGTAAAGCGAACACTGAAGCTTTCTTT.

This chain links TRBV6-6 with TRBJ2-5, with D perhaps matching TRBD2 (6 bases). Germline V gives CDR1 MNHNY, CDR2 SVGAGI (reference sequence). Trimming removed 0 bases from V and 4 bases from J, with 15 bases in between. CDR3 length equals 16 residues. The CDR3 DNA reads as TGTGCCAGCAGTTACTCGGGTGGAGGGGTGGGAGAGACCCAGTACTTC. Its protein product is CASSYSGGGVGETQYF.

This chain connects TRBV7-2 to TRBJ2-1, with TRBD2 identical over 9 bases. Looked up from germline, CDR1 is SGHTA and CDR2 is FQGNSA. Trimming took 0 bases from V and 13 from J; bases not matched to a gene: 4. The CDR3 covers 13 residues. This CDR3 is CASSLAGREGQFF. The CDR3 DNA is TGTGCCAGCAGCTTAGCCGGGCGGGAGGGCCAGTTCTTC.

This chain joins TRBV19 and TRBJ1-1; D possibly corresponds to TRBD1 (5 bases). CDR1 is LNHDA and CDR2 is SQIVND in the germline V gene (reference sequence). The CDR3 has 16 amino acids. Deletions cut 6 bases from V and 3 bases from J, with 20 bases between. The CDR3 protein is CASSPLGRGWDTEAFF. CDR3 DNA sequence: TGTGCCAGTAGCCCCCTTGGACGGGGGTGGGACACTGAAGCTTTCTTT.

The chain couples TRBV28 to TRBJ1-3; TRBD1 aligns across 7 bases. Germline-derived CDR1 and CDR2 are MDHEN and SYDVKM. The CDR3 consists of 14 residues. V trimming: 3 bases; J trimming: 5 bases; junction bases outside the gene matches: 4. The CDR3 coding sequence is TGTGCCAGCAGTTTCCGGGACAGACGAAACACCATATATTTT. Protein: CASSFRDRRNTIYF.

This rearrangement joins TRBV13 to TRBJ2-1; no clear D gene. Germline CDR1 and CDR2: PRHDT and FYEKMQ (reference sequence). This CDR3 is 12 amino acids long. Between the trimmed V and J ends, which lost 3 bases and 8 bases, there was a span of 8 bases. The CDR3 region is CASSFPGDEQFF. The CDR3 coding sequence is TGTGCCAGCAGCTTCCCCGGAGATGAGCAGTTCTTC.

This chain connects TRBV5-8 to TRBJ2-5; D tentatively fits TRBD1 or TRBD2 (6 bases each). Germline CDR1 is SGHTS and CDR2 is YDEGEE. This CDR3 has 16 residues. V gave up 1 base and J gave up 4 bases, with 17 bases separating them. The CDR3 loop reads CASSLFGGPRGETQYF. The CDR3 bases are TGTGCCAGCAGCTTGTTTGGGGGGCCACGTGGAGAGACCCAGTACTTC.

The DNA of the CDR3 is TGCGCCAGCAGTGACCCTTATGGTAGAAACACTGAAGCTTTCTTT. Its protein product is CASSDPYGRNTEAFF. The V gene is TRBV10-2, the J gene TRBJ1-1; D remains ambiguous. Germline V CDR1 and CDR2: WSHSY, SAAADI. CDR3 length equals 15 residues. Trimming left V 3 bases short and J 2 bases short, with 13 bases between.

The chain joins TRBV6-5 to TRBJ2-1, with D uncertain. Germline V CDR1 and CDR2: MNHEY, SVGAGI. The CDR3 covers 15 residues. Deletions cut 7 bases from V and 0 bases from J, with 13 bases between. CDR3 in amino acids: CASMMAPSSYNEQFF. For the CDR3, the DNA is TGTGCCAGCATGATGGCTCCAAGCTCCTACAATGAGCAGTTCTTC.

V is TRBV10-3 and J is TRBJ2-7; a possible D gene is TRBD1 (5 bases). The CDR3 covers 12 residues. V was trimmed by 11 bases and J by 3 bases, leaving 14 bases between them. The germline V gene encodes CDR1 ENHRY and CDR2 SYGVKD. CDR3 bases: TGTGCCGCGGAAGGACAAGGCTACGAGCAGTACTTC. It is translated as CAAEGQGYEQYF.

This clone showed up just a few times. The genes are TRBV5-4 and TRBJ2-5; no definite D call. The CDR3 has 14 residues. Germline CDR1 SGHNT, CDR2 YYREEE (reference sequence). Deletions cut 4 bases from V and 5 bases from J, with 15 bases between. Here the CDR3 DNA reads TGTGCCAGCAGCCCTGTAACCGGTGGGGAGACCCAGTACTTC. Translation gives CASSPVTGGETQYF.

The CDR3 nucleotides read TGCGCCAGCAGCTTGGGACCGACTAGCGGGAAATCCTACGAGCAGTACTTC. Protein: CASSLGPTSGKSYEQYF. This rearrangement joins TRBV5-1 to TRBJ2-7; 11 positions agree with TRBD2. V dropped 0 bases and J dropped 1; count of bases not matched to a gene: 6. Germline V lookup: CDR1 SGHRS, CDR2 YFSETQ. The CDR3 runs to 17 residues.

The chain links TRBV5-6 to TRBJ1-2, with TRBD1 matching 10 bases. This CDR3 contains 13 residues. The germline gives CDR1 SGHDT, CDR2 YYEEEE. The J segment lost 7 bases and the V segment lost 5 bases, leaving 5 bases of the junction unmatched. The CDR3 bases are TGTGCCAGCAGACCACGGGACAGGGGTGGCTACACCTTC. It encodes CASRPRDRGGYTF.

The gene calls are TRBV18 and TRBJ2-6; D ambiguous. V gave up 2 bases and J gave up 0 bases, with 5 bases separating them. Germline V gene sequence: CDR1 KGHSH, CDR2 LQKENI. The CDR3 is made up of 15 amino acids. CDR3 sequence (DNA): TGTGCCAGCTCACCATCGGTCTCTGGGGCCAACGTCCTGACTTTC. It is translated as CASSPSVSGANVLTF.